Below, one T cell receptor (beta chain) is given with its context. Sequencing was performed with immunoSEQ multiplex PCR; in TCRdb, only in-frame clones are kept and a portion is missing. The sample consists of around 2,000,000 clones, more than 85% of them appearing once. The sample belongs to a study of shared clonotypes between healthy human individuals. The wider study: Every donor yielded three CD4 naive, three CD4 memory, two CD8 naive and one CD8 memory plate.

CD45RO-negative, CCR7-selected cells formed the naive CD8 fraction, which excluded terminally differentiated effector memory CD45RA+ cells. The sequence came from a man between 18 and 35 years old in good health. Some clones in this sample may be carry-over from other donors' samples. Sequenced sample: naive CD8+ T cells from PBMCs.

CDR3 protein: CASSSIAGLTDTQYF. The CDR3 bases are TGTGCCAGCAGTTCTATAGCGGGGCTCACAGATACGCAGTATTTT. The chain employs TRBV27 and TRBJ2-3; 8 bases agree with TRBD2. The CDR3 extends over 15 amino acids. Unmatched junction bases numbered 5, after V lost 4 bases and J lost 2 bases. CDR1 and CDR2 from the germline V gene are MNHEY and SMNVEV (reference sequence).